Sequencing of this TCR beta chain was carried out in a study of tumour-infiltrating T cells in Burkitt lymphoma. Looking at the study overall: Repertoire clonality predicted overall and progression-free survival.

Sequenced by immunoSEQ multiplex PCR; TCRdb stores in-frame clones only, minus some. Among 12,000 to 15,000 clones listed, approximately 30% were seen once. The sequencing sample was made of tumor tissue. The sequence was collected from a human donor with diffuse large B-cell lymphoma.

The DNA for the CDR3 is TGTGCCAGCAGCTTGGGGGGTGACTATGGCTACACCTTC. Translating it yields CASSLGGDYGYTF. The chain links TRBV11-1 to TRBJ1-2, with D maybe TRBD1 (5 bases). The ends were cut back, 3 bases at V and 3 bases at J, with 8 bases in the middle. The CDR3 length is 13 residues. Germline V lookup: CDR1 SGHAT, CDR2 FQDESV (reference sequence). Full variable domain (rest looked up from reference TRBV11-1 and TRBJ1-2): EAEVAQSPRYKITEKSQAVAFWCDPISGHATLYWYRQILGQGPELLVQFQDESVVDDSQLPKDRFSAERLKGVDSTLKIQPAELGDSAMYLCASSLGGDYGYTFGSGTRLTVV.